This T cell receptor (beta chain) appears in the sequencing data of a study of T cells in localized non-small cell lung cancer (dated by TCRdb to 2020 to 2022). About the investigation overall: T cell repertoires of about 240 early-stage NSCLC patients were analyzed, with tumors being compared against uninvolved tumor-adjacent lungs. The cohort consisted of around 250 treatment-naive NSCLC patients whose localized lung tumors had been resected. Of the NSCLC patients, roughly 130 were male and about 97 were female, and the mean age was roughly 61 years. Summary of the overall study and its limitations: Uninvolved tumor-adjacent lung showed the highest T cell clonality, higher than tumor, which suggests more focused antigenic responses in the uninvolved tumor-adjacent lung. Because multi-region tumor sequencing was not performed, intratumor heterogeneity could not be ruled out. Higher T cell density in blood was associated with longer overall survival, whereas higher clonality in adjacent lung was associated with shorter survival. Of the top 100 tumor clones, a median of roughly 53 were detected in paired uninvolved adjacent lung; 28 were also among that lung's top 100. Because of the exploratory design, TCR variables were selected using unadjusted p-values without false-discovery rate correction.

The immunoSEQ Assay was used to sequence TCR beta CDR3 regions from DNA. In the original analysis: To compute T cell density, TCR beta template counts were normalized to usable DNA, which was estimated by amplifying housekeeping genes. Using the preseqR package, richness was estimated by extrapolating to 120,000 templates for tissue samples and 400,000 templates for PBMC samples. Clonality was calculated as one minus Pielou's evenness. To identify tissue-enriched TCRs, differential abundance testing was run on productive amino-acid clonotypes with a minimum total count of 5 and an alpha of 0.1. The Jaccard Index and the Morisita Overlap Index were used to measure repertoire overlap between compartments. GLIPH clustered TCR beta CDR3s with public tetramer-defined viral CDR3s; viral motifs required at least three viral sequences plus V-gene enrichment. The immuneACCESS repertoire file appears here via TCRdb, limited to in-frame rearrangements. These files lack a portion of the clones; in checked studies, under half of the deficit traces to unresolved V genes, and the cause of the others is not known. V and J calls plus clone size are reproduced from that table; the DNA served to infer D and trimming. Counted in this sample were just over 15,000 clones; around 87% of them appeared once. Under 30% of the sample rests with the top ten.

At diagnosis, peripheral blood, uninvolved tumor-adjacent lung and tumor were collected and stored as a combination of fresh-frozen and FFPE material. For TCR repertoire profiling, blood samples were analyzed in the form of peripheral blood mononuclear cells. CDR1 MDHEN and CDR2 SYDVKM are derived from the germline V gene. The CDR3 starts with the cysteine, ends with the phenylalanine, and has 15 residues. Only CDR3 DNA remains: 45 bases, in frame from the first base. Trimming at the junction amounts to 5 bases on V and 0 bases on J, and the germline ends lie 14 bases apart. On this clone: The antigen this receptor binds is unknown. No quality values exist for individual bases; no much larger clone is one base distant.

The clonotype was recovered from a male donor aged 60 or over with stage II lung adenocarcinoma. The chain was built from TRBV28 and TRBJ2-7; the D gene is perhaps TRBD2, from 5 matching bases. Sequenced material: peripheral blood mononuclear cells, taken before any cancer treatment. The base sequence is TGTGCCAGCAGTACCCCCGGTGGGAGCTCCTACGAGCAGTACTTC. Translated, this gives CASSTPGGSSYEQYF.